The 2 T cell receptor beta chains below all came from one sample that was sequenced in a study of Ad26.COV2.S vaccination and SARS-CoV-2 variants. Treatment specified: 15 to 20 received Ad26.COV2.S at low or high dose, single or two shots; 5 received placebo; per-sample allocation not given. Sample collection was performed on day 63 after the first vaccine or placebo injection. TCRdb's copy holds only in-frame clones and misses some; the assay was immunoSEQ multiplex PCR. The sample shows more than 300,000 clones, roughly 80% of them seen only once. The sequencing here drew on peripheral blood, taken in a trial of Ad26.COV2.S vaccine versus placebo. Source of these receptors: a person aged 18-65 years who received the Ad26.COV2.S COVID-19 vaccine or a placebo.

V and J are TRBV12-3 or TRBV12-4 and TRBJ1-1, with D possibly TRBD1 on 5 matching bases. The V end lost 3 bases, the J end lost 4 bases, and 6 bases lay between the germline ends. The CDR3 runs to 12 residues. The CDR3 nucleotides read TGTGCCAGCAGTTTCGGGGGCACTGAAGCTTTCTTT. Translated, it gives CASSFGGTEAFF.

The chain is built from TRBV18 and TRBJ2-7, with TRBD1 matching 7 bases. CDR1 KGHSH and CDR2 LQKENI come from the germline V gene. With V trimmed by 5 bases and J by 4 bases, 11 bases remained unmatched. The CDR3 has 15 amino acids. The CDR3 DNA sequence: TGTGCCAGCTCAACTTTACAGGGGATGACGTACGAGCAGTACTTC. Translation: CASSTLQGMTYEQYF.